The source of this T cell receptor beta chain is a study of vaccination and CD4 T cells after COVID-19. Findings and caveats of the study: Median numbers of SARS-CoV-2-reactive clonotypes increased from around 20 to 38 (not a significant change).

The Oncomine TCR Beta short-read assay generated sequence data from the DNA of cultured CD4+ T cells. Once CD4+ T cells had been cultured, genomic DNA was extracted from them. MiXCR, applied by TCRdb to the PCR reads, yields one record per CDR3 protein. The sample lists around 15,000 distinct CDR3 sequences; about 52% were seen once. A note on this clonotype: Its antigen remains unidentified.

CDR3 size: 18 residues. Germline V gives CDR1 MDHEN, CDR2 SYDVKM. Trimming stripped 6 bases from V and 1 base from J, with 23 bases between. Treatment described: roughly 10-day PBMC culture with coronavirus spike peptide pools or control peptides (ViraFEST assay). The chain is built from TRBV28 and TRBJ2-3, with D perhaps TRBD1 (6 bases). This TCR was recovered from a human donor who had recovered from COVID-19. The sequenced sample was CD4+ T cells from blood, cultured in vitro, obtained before SARS-CoV-2 vaccination. The CDR3: CASRSTGFPKSGTDTQYF. The CDR3 DNA is TGTGCCAGCAGATCCACAGGGTTCCCCAAATCTGGCACAGATACGCAGTATTTT. The variable domain in full, completed from reference TRBV28 and TRBJ2-3, reads DVKVTQSSRYLVKRTGEKVFLECVQDMDHENMFWYRQDPGLGLRLIYFSYDVKMKEKGDIPEGYSVSREKKERFSLILESASTNQTSMYLCASRSTGFPKSGTDTQYFGPGTRLTVL.